These T cell receptor beta chains were read from a single sample in a study of naive and memory T cell subsets. From the UMI-ligation and nested PCR reads, TCRdb called clonotypes with MiXCR, one entry per CDR3 protein. The data contain about 85,000 distinct CDR3 sequences, around 12% of them singletons. Input material: central memory CD4+ T cells from blood. The source is a human donor in good health. Each CDR3 is given with its conserved first and last residue. Each record gives: V gene, CDR3 protein.

>TRBV30
CAWSKGDTNNEKLFF
>TRBV5-1
CASSSEFGDTRYF
>TRBV14
CASSFRTSGRYEQYF
>TRBV19
CASSHGDTGGPYNEQFF
>TRBV28
CASSPSGRVGELFF
>TRBV27
CASSATGAADNEQFF
>TRBV7-2
CASSLGSGSQGGTQYF
>TRBV5-4
CASSLADSLYYGYTF
>TRBV18
CASSPLVGVEADTQYF
>TRBV29-1
CSVEVQRGEKLFF
>TRBV27
CASSLGFGGINNEQFF